Only one count was recorded for the clone carrying this T cell receptor (beta chain). This may be a read error, as it is one base from a much larger clone. Together with a sample-barcoded 5' primer, a J-beta primer mix was included in a second PCR lasting roughly 6 to 12 cycles. TCRdb called the 5' RACE reads again in MiXCR, with one record for every CDR3 protein. The data show some 1.7 million distinct CDR3 sequences, approximately 28% seen once. The germline V gene encodes CDR1 SGHTA and CDR2 FQGNSA. The CDR3 is 10 residues long. This entry belongs to a study of blood T cells in healthy people across ages.

This chain joins TRBV7-2 and TRBJ2-1; D remains unclear. The sequenced sample was blood. This sequence was found in a woman in her 30s in good health. The CDR3 region is CVSSSAEMFF. The CDR3 DNA is TGTGTCAGCAGCTCAGCCGAGATGTTCTTC.